A single sample is the source of the 31 T cell receptor beta chains below, sequenced in a study of cytomegalovirus exposure and HLA in healthy donors. Only in-frame clones appear in the TCRdb table, and some are missing; sequencing was by immunoSEQ multiplex PCR. The table records about 250,000 clones, roughly 90% of them present only once. Source material: PBMCs. The source is a man aged 18 to 35 in good health and CMV-seropositive.

The rearrangement links TRBV11-2 to TRBJ2-7; no clear D. The CDR3 covers 16 residues. Per the germline V gene, CDR1 is SGHAT and CDR2 is FQNNGV. Trimming removed 5 bases from V and 0 bases from J, with 17 bases in between. In nucleotides, the CDR3 is TGTGCCAGCAGCCCCGCCACCGGGCCTAGCTCCTACGAGCAGTACTTC. This encodes CASSPATGPSSYEQYF.

The V gene is TRBV4-3, the J gene TRBJ2-1; D is uncertain. This CDR3 contains 19 residues. V was pared by 0 bases and J by 7 bases, with 25 bases between. Germline loops: CDR1 LGHNA, CDR2 YSLEER. For the CDR3, the DNA is TGCGCCAGCAGCCAAGATAGGCGTGTGACTCGATTTTATGAAAATGAGCAGTTCTTC. The encoded protein is CASSQDRRVTRFYENEQFF.

The count of this clone is one. This sequence joins TRBV15 and TRBJ2-7; perhaps TRBD2 as D (6 bases). Germline CDR1 is LNHNV and CDR2 is YYDKDF (reference sequence). Trimming removed 1 base at V and 2 bases at J, with 9 bases between. The CDR3 covers 14 residues. CDR3 loop: CATSRGGEAYEQYF. CDR3 bases: TGTGCCACCAGCAGAGGGGGGGAGGCCTACGAGCAGTACTTC.

The chain employs TRBV7-9 and TRBJ1-5; no firm D call. V shed 0 bases and J shed 6 bases, with 6 bases lying between them. The CDR3 consists of 13 residues. Germline CDR1 is SEHNR and CDR2 is FQNEAQ (reference sequence). The CDR3 loop reads CASSLASPQPQHF. CDR3 coding DNA: TGTGCCAGCAGCTTAGCCTCTCCTCAGCCCCAGCATTTT.

This clone came up once. The rearrangement joins TRBV20-1 to TRBJ2-1; no clear D. This CDR3 is 10 amino acids long. Trimming left V 3 bases short and J 5 bases short, with 2 bases between. Per germline, CDR1 DFQATT and CDR2 SNEGSKA (reference sequence). The CDR3 protein is CSASHNEQFF. The CDR3 coding sequence is TGCAGTGCTAGTCACAATGAGCAGTTCTTC.

CDR3 coding DNA: TGTGCCAGCAATTCCAATGAGCAGTTCTTC. It is translated as CASNSNEQFF. The J gene is TRBJ2-1, the V gene TRBV2; D remains ambiguous. CDR3 length: 10 amino acids. Trimming stripped 7 bases from V and 6 bases from J, with 4 bases between. Germline assignment: CDR1 SNHLY and CDR2 FYNNEI.

The genes are TRBV27 and TRBJ1-5, with no clear D. Trimming pared 4 bases from V and 2 bases from J, leaving 12 bases between. The CDR3 covers 15 residues. CDR1 and CDR2 from the germline V gene are MNHEY and SMNVEV (reference sequence). The CDR3 reads CASSYTPLGNQPQHF. The DNA of the CDR3 is TGTGCCAGCAGTTACACTCCTCTGGGCAATCAGCCCCAGCATTTT.

The chain is built from TRBV7-8 and TRBJ1-1; D remains ambiguous. The germline CDR1 and CDR2 sequences are SGHVS and FQNEAQ. The CDR3 is 14 residues long. Trimming removed 0 bases from V and 3 bases from J, with 8 bases in between. CDR3 coding DNA: TGTGCCAGCAGCTTAGCGATAGGAGACACTGAAGCTTTCTTT. This translates into CASSLAIGDTEAFF.

The chain combines TRBV6-5 with TRBJ1-2; tentatively, D is TRBD1 (6 bases). Germline V gives CDR1 MNHEY, CDR2 SVGAGI. The CDR3 spans 16 residues. V was clipped by 0 bases and J by 7 bases, with 18 bases between them. CDR3 in DNA: TGTGCCAGCAGTTACTCCGGACAGAGCCCTTTGAGTGGCTACACCTTC. Translating gives CASSYSGQSPLSGYTF.

The chain carries TRBV30 and TRBJ2-7; 10 nucleotides agree with TRBD2. The CDR3 runs to 14 residues. V shed 0 bases and J 6 bases; nucleotides not matched to a gene: 5. Per germline, CDR1 GTSNPN and CDR2 SVGIG (reference sequence). CDR3 loop: CAWSVLAGSAEQYF. DNA for the CDR3: TGTGCCTGGAGTGTACTAGCGGGGTCCGCCGAGCAGTACTTC.

V and J are TRBV18 and TRBJ2-5; 7 positions match TRBD1. The germline gives CDR1 KGHSH, CDR2 LQKENI. The CDR3 extends over 15 amino acids. Trimming took 6 bases from V and 5 from J; bases not matched to a gene: 12. CDR3 bases: TGTGCCAGCTCGGTCAGTCGGGACAGCCAGGAGACCCAGTACTTC. This codes for CASSVSRDSQETQYF.

This chain connects TRBV6-5 to TRBJ1-2; D is possibly TRBD1 (5 bases). Per germline, CDR1 MNHEY and CDR2 SVGAGI. The V end lost 6 bases, the J end lost 8 bases, and 19 bases lay between the germline ends. There are 14 residues in the CDR3. CDR3 sequence: CASSKLDPRGGYTF. The CDR3 DNA sequence: TGTGCCAGCAGCAAACTCGACCCTAGGGGCGGCTACACCTTC.

This clone turned up a few times. The chain uses TRBV28 and TRBJ2-2; 10 bases map to TRBD1. This CDR3 is built from 16 residues. J gave up 5 bases and V 6 bases, and 9 bases lay outside the gene matches. Germline-derived CDR1 and CDR2 are MDHEN and SYDVKM. The CDR3, as DNA: TGTGCCAGCAGGTCCCGGACAGGGGGTTGGACCGGGGAGCTGTTTTTT. Amino acids: CASRSRTGGWTGELFF.

The gene calls are TRBV7-2 and TRBJ2-7; no reliable D call. Trimming removed 1 base from V and 5 bases from J, with 15 bases in between. CDR3 length: 15 residues. The germline CDR1 and CDR2 sequences are SGHTA and FQGNSA. The DNA for the CDR3 is TGTGCCAGCAGCTTAGGGCTCATGAAGGTCCACGAGCAGTACTTC. It codes for CASSLGLMKVHEQYF.

The chain uses TRBV9 and TRBJ2-7; 8 bases align to TRBD1. Losses at the gene ends were 4 bases for V and 1 base for J; bases not matched to a gene: 7. In germline, CDR1 is SGDLS, CDR2 YYNGEE. This CDR3 comprises 15 residues. CDR3 in DNA: TGTGCCAGCAGCTCAGGACAGGGAGGTTCCTACGAGCAGTACTTC. It yields the protein CASSSGQGGSYEQYF.

The chain has TRBV9 and TRBJ1-2; D uncertain. V lost 3 bases to trimming and J lost 0 bases, with 6 bases between them. The CDR3 contains 13 residues. Germline loops: CDR1 SGDLS, CDR2 YYNGEE. The chain's CDR3 is CASSAGPNYGYTF. The DNA for the CDR3 is TGTGCCAGCAGCGCCGGGCCTAACTATGGCTACACCTTC.

This clone was seen a handful of times. This CDR3 reads CASRKGDSDTQYF. CDR3 in DNA: TGCGCCAGCAGAAAGGGGGATTCAGATACGCAGTATTTT. This sequence joins TRBV10-2 and TRBJ2-3, with a possible D match to TRBD1 (6 bases). This CDR3 is 13 amino acids long. CDR1 WSHSY and CDR2 SAAADI come from the germline V gene. The V end lost 6 bases, the J end lost 4 bases, and 11 bases lay between the germline ends.

The rearrangement uses TRBV5-1 and TRBJ1-1; unclear D gene. The V end was cut by 0 bases, the J end by 1 base, with 4 bases between. Germline loops: CDR1 SGHRS, CDR2 YFSETQ. The CDR3 extends over 13 amino acids. CDR3 in amino acids: CASSLVPNTEAFF. The CDR3 coding sequence is TGCGCCAGCAGCTTGGTTCCGAACACTGAAGCTTTCTTT.

J is TRBJ2-5 and V is TRBV29-1; 7 bases agree with TRBD1. There are 16 residues in the CDR3. Germline lookup yields CDR1 SQVTM and CDR2 ANQGSEA. The ends lost 0 bases at V and 0 bases at J; junction bases unmatched: 7. The CDR3 DNA is TGCAGCGTTGAAGACCAGGACAGGAAGTACCAAGAGACCCAGTACTTC. Its protein is CSVEDQDRKYQETQYF. The full variable domain, in which reference TRBV29-1 and TRBJ2-5 provide the parts outside the CDR3, is SAVISQKPSRDICQRGTSLTIQCQVDSQVTMMFWYRQQPGQSLTLIATANQGSEATYESGFVIDKFPISRPNLTFSTLTVSNMSPEDSSIYLCSVEDQDRKYQETQYFGPGTRLLVL.

The chain has TRBV27 and TRBJ2-2, with D perhaps TRBD2 (5 bases). This CDR3 has 14 amino acids. Between the trimmed V and J ends, which lost 6 bases and 7 bases, there was a span of 15 bases. Germline V gene lookup returns CDR1 MNHEY and CDR2 SMNVEV (reference sequence). CDR3 amino acids: CASRDLDYGGELFF. The CDR3 DNA sequence: TGTGCCAGCAGGGATCTAGACTATGGCGGGGAGCTGTTTTTT.

The rearrangement uses TRBV4-1 and TRBJ1-1; tentative D call: TRBD1 (5 bases). The CDR3 contains 14 residues. V lost 4 bases and J lost 3, with 12 bases in between. Germline CDR1 is MGHRA and CDR2 is YSYEKL. The CDR3 here is CASSLIKGDTEAFF. In DNA, the CDR3 is TGCGCCAGCAGCCTTATTAAAGGGGACACTGAAGCTTTCTTT.

J is TRBJ1-1 and V is TRBV28; perhaps TRBD1 as D (6 bases). Deletions cut 8 bases from V and 1 base from J, with 17 bases between. The CDR3 contains 15 residues. The germline CDR1 and CDR2 sequences are MDHEN and SYDVKM. As DNA, the CDR3 is TGTGCCAGCTCGAGGGGGGGCATAAGGAACACTGAAGCTTTCTTT. Translated, it gives CASSRGGIRNTEAFF.

This clone was observed a few times. This chain links TRBV7-2 with TRBJ1-2, with a possible D match to TRBD1 (6 bases). The ends were cut back, 3 bases at V and 3 bases at J, with 8 bases in the middle. The CDR3 is 13 amino acids. CDR1 is SGHTA, CDR2 FQGNSA, per germline. The CDR3 nucleotides are TGTGCCAGCAGCTTTGGACAGCACTATGGCTACACCTTC. It encodes CASSFGQHYGYTF.

The gene calls are TRBV25-1 and TRBJ2-1; D unresolved. Trimming pared 10 bases from V and 4 bases from J, leaving 14 bases between. Per germline, CDR1 MGHDK and CDR2 SYGVNS. The CDR3 covers 13 residues. CDR3 loop: CAIQPSLYNEQFF. The CDR3 nucleotides are TGTGCCATCCAACCCAGCCTTTACAATGAGCAGTTCTTC.

The genes are TRBV6-1 and TRBJ1-5; possible D gene TRBD1, 5 bases. Germline-derived CDR1 and CDR2 are MNHNS and SASEGT. Trimming removed 6 bases from V and 6 bases from J, with 12 bases in between. The CDR3 contains 13 residues. CDR3 sequence reads: CASSGTWPQPQHF. The CDR3 nucleotides read TGTGCCAGCAGCGGGACTTGGCCTCAGCCCCAGCATTTT.

This chain connects TRBV28 to TRBJ2-3, with 8 bases that match TRBD2. Looked up from germline, CDR1 is MDHEN and CDR2 is SYDVKM. V lost 5 bases, J lost 7 bases, and 11 bases stayed unmatched. The CDR3 totals 15 residues. The CDR3: CASSPLAVQVYTQYF. The DNA of the CDR3 is TGTGCCAGCAGTCCACTAGCGGTGCAGGTATATACGCAGTATTTT.

The V and J genes are TRBV7-2 and TRBJ1-1, with D maybe TRBD1 (5 bases). CDR3 length: 13 amino acids. Deletions cut 7 bases from V and 5 bases from J, with 14 bases between. Germline V CDR1 and CDR2: SGHTA, FQGNSA. The CDR3 here is CASILGVGTEAFF. CDR3 in DNA: TGTGCCAGCATCCTGGGGGTGGGGACTGAAGCTTTCTTT.

This clone was recorded once. The chain combines TRBV5-1 with TRBJ2-3; D is possibly TRBD1 or TRBD2 (5 bases each). V shed 3 bases and J shed 2 bases, with 10 bases lying between them. The germline V gene has CDR1 SGHRS and CDR2 YFSETQ. The CDR3 is 14 residues long. The CDR3: CASSWRTLTDTQYF. In DNA, the CDR3 is TGCGCCAGCAGCTGGAGGACACTCACAGATACGCAGTATTTT.

The chain recombines TRBV2 with TRBJ1-5; maybe TRBD1 (6 bases). The CDR3 has 13 residues. Trimming pared 8 bases from V and 7 bases from J, leaving 15 bases between. Per the germline V gene, CDR1 is SNHLY and CDR2 is FYNNEI. CDR3 amino acids: CASVIQGGQPQHF. CDR3 nucleotide sequence: TGTGCCAGCGTAATACAGGGTGGGCAGCCCCAGCATTTT.

CDR3 coding DNA: TGTGCCAGCAGCCAAGGTAAACAGGATAACACTGAAGCTTTCTTT. It encodes CASSQGKQDNTEAFF. The chain links TRBV4-2 to TRBJ1-1, with a tentative D call TRBD1 (5 bases). V lost 1 base, J lost 2 bases, and 11 bases lay in between. The CDR3 length is 15 residues. Germline V gene lookup returns CDR1 LGHNA and CDR2 YNFKEQ.

V gene TRBV27 combines with J gene TRBJ2-7; possible D gene TRBD2, 5 bases. CDR3 size: 15 residues. Germline CDR1 reads MNHEY; CDR2 reads SMNVEV (reference sequence). V lost 3 bases and J lost 0, with 12 bases in between. CDR3 sequence (DNA): TGTGCCAGCAGTTTCTCACCGGGGAGCTCCTACGAGCAGTACTTC. It encodes CASSFSPGSSYEQYF.